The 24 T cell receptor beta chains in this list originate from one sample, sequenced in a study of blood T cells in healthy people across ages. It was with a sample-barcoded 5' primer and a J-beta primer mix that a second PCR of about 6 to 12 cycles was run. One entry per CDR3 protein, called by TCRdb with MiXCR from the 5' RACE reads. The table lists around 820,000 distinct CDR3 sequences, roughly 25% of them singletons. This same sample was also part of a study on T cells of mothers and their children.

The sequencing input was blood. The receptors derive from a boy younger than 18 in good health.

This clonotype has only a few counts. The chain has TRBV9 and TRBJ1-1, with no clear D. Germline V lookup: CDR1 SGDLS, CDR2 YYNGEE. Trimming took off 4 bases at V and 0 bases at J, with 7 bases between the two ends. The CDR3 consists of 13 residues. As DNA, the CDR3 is TGTGCCAGCAGCCTCCATTTGAACACTGAAGCTTTCTTT. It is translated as CASSLHLNTEAFF.

The CDR3: CASSSPSIRGKGNQPQHF. In DNA, the CDR3 is TGTGCCAGCAGTTCACCCTCTATTCGGGGGAAGGGCAATCAGCCCCAGCATTTT. The J gene is TRBJ1-5, the V gene TRBV2; a possible D gene is TRBD1 (5 bases). The CDR3 is 18 amino acids. Trimming left V 5 bases short and J 2 bases short, with 22 bases between. CDR1 and CDR2 (germline): SNHLY, FYNNEI.

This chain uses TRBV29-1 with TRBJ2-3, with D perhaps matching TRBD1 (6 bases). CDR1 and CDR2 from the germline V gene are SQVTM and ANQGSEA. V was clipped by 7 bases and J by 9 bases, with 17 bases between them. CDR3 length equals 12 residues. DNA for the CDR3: TGCAGCGCCGATGGGGGCACGGACACGCAGTATTTT. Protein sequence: CSADGGTDTQYF.

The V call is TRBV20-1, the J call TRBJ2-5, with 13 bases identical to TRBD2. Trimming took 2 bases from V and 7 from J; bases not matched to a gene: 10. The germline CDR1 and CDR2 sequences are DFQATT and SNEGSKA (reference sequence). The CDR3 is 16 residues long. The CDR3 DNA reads TGCAGTGCTAGACGGGCGGGACTAGCGGGAAGTGGGACCCAGTACTTC. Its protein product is CSARRAGLAGSGTQYF.

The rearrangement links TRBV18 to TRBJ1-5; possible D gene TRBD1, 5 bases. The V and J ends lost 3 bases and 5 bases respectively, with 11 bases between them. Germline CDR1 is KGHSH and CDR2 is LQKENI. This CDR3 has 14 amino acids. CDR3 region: CASSPQGGDQPQHF. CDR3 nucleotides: TGTGCCAGCTCACCGCAGGGTGGGGATCAGCCCCAGCATTTT.

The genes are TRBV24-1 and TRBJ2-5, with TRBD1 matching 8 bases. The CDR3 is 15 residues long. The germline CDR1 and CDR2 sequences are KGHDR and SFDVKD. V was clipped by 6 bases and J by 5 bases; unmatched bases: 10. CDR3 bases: TGTGCCACCAGTCTGGGGCAGGGGGCTGGCGAGACCCAGTACTTC. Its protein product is CATSLGQGAGETQYF.

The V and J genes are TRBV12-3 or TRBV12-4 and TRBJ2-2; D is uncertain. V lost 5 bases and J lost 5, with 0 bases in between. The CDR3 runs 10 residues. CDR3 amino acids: CASSTGELFF. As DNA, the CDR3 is TGTGCCAGCAGTACCGGGGAGCTGTTTTTT.

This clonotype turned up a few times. The CDR3 loop is CSAIPSDRGNQPQHF. Written as DNA, the CDR3 is TGCAGTGCAATCCCCTCCGACAGGGGCAATCAGCCCCAGCATTTT. The rearrangement uses TRBV20-1 and TRBJ1-5; 7 nucleotides line up with TRBD1. Germline lookup yields CDR1 DFQATT and CDR2 SNEGSKA (reference sequence). The CDR3 runs 15 residues. V lost 6 bases, J lost 2 bases, and 10 bases stayed unmatched.

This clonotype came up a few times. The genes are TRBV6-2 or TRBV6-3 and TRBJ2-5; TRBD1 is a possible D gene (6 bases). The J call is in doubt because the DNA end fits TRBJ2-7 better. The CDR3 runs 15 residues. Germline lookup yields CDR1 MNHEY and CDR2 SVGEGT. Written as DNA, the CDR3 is TGTGCCAGCAGTTTCGCTTTAGGGACATCCTACGAGCAGTACTTC. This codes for CASSFALGTSYEQYF.

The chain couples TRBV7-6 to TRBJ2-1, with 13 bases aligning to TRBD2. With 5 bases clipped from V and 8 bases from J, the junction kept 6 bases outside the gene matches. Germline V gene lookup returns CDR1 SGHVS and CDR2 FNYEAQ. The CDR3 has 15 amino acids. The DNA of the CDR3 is TGTGCCAGCAGCAGACTAGCGGGGGGATTCGATGAGCAGTTCTTC. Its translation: CASSRLAGGFDEQFF.

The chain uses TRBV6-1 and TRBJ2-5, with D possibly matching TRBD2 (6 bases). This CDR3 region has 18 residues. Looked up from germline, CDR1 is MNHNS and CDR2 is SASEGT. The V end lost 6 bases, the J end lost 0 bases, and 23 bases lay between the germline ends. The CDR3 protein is CASRQPGTPGRYQETQYF. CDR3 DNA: TGTGCCAGCAGACAACCCGGGACTCCGGGAAGGTACCAAGAGACCCAGTACTTC.

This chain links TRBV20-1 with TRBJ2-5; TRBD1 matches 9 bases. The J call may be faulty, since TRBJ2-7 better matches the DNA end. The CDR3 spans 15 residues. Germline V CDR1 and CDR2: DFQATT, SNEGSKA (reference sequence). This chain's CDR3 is CSARKQGAGGYEQYF. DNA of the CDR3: TGCAGTGCTAGAAAACAGGGGGCAGGGGGCTACGAGCAGTACTTC.

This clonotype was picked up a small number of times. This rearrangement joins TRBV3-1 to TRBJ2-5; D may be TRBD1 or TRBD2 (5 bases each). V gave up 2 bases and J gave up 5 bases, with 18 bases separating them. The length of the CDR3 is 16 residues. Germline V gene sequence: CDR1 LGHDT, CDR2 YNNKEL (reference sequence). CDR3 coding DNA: TGTGCCAGCAGCCAACTCATGGGACCCCCGGGCGAGACCCAGTACTTC. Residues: CASSQLMGPPGETQYF.

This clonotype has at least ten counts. This chain's CDR3 is CASRTAQETQYF. CDR3 DNA: TGTGCCAGCAGGACAGCACAAGAGACCCAGTACTTC. This chain connects TRBV7-9 to TRBJ2-5; a weak D match, TRBD1 (5 bases). This CDR3 has 12 amino acids. Between the trimmed V and J ends, which lost 6 bases and 2 bases, there was a span of 7 bases. Germline CDR1 is SEHNR and CDR2 is FQNEAQ (reference sequence).

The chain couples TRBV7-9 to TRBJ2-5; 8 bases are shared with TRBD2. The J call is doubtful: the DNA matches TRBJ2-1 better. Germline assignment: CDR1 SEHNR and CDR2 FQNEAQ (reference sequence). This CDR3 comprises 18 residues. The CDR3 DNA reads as TGTGCCAGCAGCTTACCGCTAGCGGGCCCTCGGGGATACAATGAGCAGTTCTTC. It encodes CASSLPLAGPRGYNEQFF.

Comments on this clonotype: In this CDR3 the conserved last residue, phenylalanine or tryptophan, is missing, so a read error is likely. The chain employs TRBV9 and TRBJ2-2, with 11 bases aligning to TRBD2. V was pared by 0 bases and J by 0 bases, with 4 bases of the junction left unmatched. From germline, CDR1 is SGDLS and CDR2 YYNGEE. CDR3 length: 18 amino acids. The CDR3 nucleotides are TGTGCCAGCAGCGTAGAAGGTAGCGGGAGGGCGAACACCGGGGAGCTGTTTCTT. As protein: CASSVEGSGRANTGELFL.

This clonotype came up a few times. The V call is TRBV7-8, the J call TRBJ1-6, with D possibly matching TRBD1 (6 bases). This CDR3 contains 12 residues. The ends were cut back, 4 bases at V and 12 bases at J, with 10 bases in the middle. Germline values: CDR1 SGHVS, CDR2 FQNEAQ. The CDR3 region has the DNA TGTGCCAGCAGCTCCGGACAGAAACCCCTCCACTTT. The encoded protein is CASSSGQKPLHF.

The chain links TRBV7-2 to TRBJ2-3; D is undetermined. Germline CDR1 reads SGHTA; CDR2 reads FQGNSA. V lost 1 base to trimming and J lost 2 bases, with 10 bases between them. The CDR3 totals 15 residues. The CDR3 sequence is CASSLERDNTDTQYF. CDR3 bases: TGTGCCAGCAGCTTAGAGCGTGACAACACAGATACGCAGTATTTT.

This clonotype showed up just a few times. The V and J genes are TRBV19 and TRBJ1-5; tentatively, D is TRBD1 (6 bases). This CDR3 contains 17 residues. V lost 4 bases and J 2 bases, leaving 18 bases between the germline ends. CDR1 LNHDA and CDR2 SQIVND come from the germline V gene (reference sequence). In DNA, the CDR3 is TGTGCCAGTAGTACCGGAGAAGGGGGGCGAGGCAATCAGCCCCAGCATTTT. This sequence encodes CASSTGEGGRGNQPQHF.

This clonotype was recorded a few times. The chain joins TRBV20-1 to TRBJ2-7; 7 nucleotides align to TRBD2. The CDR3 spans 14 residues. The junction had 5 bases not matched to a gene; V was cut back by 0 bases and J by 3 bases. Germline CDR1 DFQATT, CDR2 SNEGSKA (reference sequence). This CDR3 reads CSARDGASGYEQYF. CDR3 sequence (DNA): TGCAGTGCTAGAGATGGGGCTAGCGGCTACGAGCAGTACTTC.

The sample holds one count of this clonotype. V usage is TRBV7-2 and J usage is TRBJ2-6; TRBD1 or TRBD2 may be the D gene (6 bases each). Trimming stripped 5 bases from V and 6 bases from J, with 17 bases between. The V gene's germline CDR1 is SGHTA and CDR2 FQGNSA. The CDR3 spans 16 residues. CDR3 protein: CASSPEGGRTANVLTF. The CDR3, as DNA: TGTGCCAGCAGCCCAGAGGGGGGCAGGACGGCCAACGTCCTGACTTTC.

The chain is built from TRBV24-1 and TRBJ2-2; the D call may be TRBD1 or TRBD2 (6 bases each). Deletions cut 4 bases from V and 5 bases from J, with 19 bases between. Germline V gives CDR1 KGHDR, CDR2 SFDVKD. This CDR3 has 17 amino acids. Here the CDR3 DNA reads TGTGCCACCAGTGACCAATTTCACCAGGGGAGGACCGGGGAGCTGTTTTTT. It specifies CATSDQFHQGRTGELFF.

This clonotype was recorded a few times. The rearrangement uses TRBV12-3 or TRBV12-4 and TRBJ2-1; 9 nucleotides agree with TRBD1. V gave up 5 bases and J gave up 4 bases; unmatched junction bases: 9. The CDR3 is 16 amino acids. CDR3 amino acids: CASSVPGTGLYNEQFF. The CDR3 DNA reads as TGTGCCAGCAGTGTCCCCGGGACAGGGCTATACAATGAGCAGTTCTTC.

CDR3: CASSVSSGSPDTQYF. The CDR3 DNA is TGTGCCAGCAGCGTTAGCTCCGGGTCCCCAGATACGCAGTATTTT. This chain connects TRBV9 to TRBJ2-3, with D unclear. Germline V gene lookup returns CDR1 SGDLS and CDR2 YYNGEE. This CDR3 has 15 amino acids. V was clipped by 2 bases and J by 4 bases, with 14 bases between them. Full variable domain (rest looked up from reference TRBV9 and TRBJ2-3): DSGVTQTPKHLITATGQRVTLRCSPRSGDLSVYWYQQSLDQGLQFLIQYYNGEERAKGNILERFSAQQFPDLHSELNLSSLELGDSALYFCASSVSSGSPDTQYFGPGTRLTVL.